These 2 T cell receptor beta chains share one sample of origin, sequenced in a study of blood T cell repertoires in COVID-19. This table comes from immunoSEQ multiplex PCR, and its TCRdb copy is limited to in-frame clones, with some not included. The data show about 94,000 clones, around 83% seen once. Sequenced input: peripheral blood. Receptors were obtained from a woman in her fifties or sixties in a cohort sampled during active or convalescent COVID-19.

CDR3 nucleotide sequence: TGTGCCAGCAGCTTAGAAGCGGGAGGGGAGACCCAGTACTTC. Protein product: CASSLEAGGETQYF. The rearrangement links TRBV11-3 to TRBJ2-5; TRBD2 aligns across 10 bases. With 0 bases clipped from V and 5 bases from J, the junction kept 0 bases outside the gene matches. This CDR3 has 14 amino acids. Looked up from germline, CDR1 is SGHNT and CDR2 is YENEEA.

The chain recombines TRBV10-3 with TRBJ2-7; 7 bases agree with TRBD1. Trimming took 7 bases from V and 4 from J; bases not matched to a gene: 10. This CDR3 is 14 amino acids long. Germline V gene data show CDR1 as ENHRY and CDR2 as SYGVKD. CDR3 sequence reads: CAITPRQGPYEQYF. The CDR3 region has the DNA TGTGCCATCACCCCCCGACAGGGTCCTTACGAGCAGTACTTC.